Presented here are 7 T cell receptor beta chains from one specimen sequenced in a study of blood T cell repertoires in COVID-19. Sequencing used immunoSEQ multiplex PCR; TCRdb keeps in-frame clones, though not all of them. The repertoire holds about 38,000 clones, about 88% seen once, with roughly 32% in the top ten. The sequenced sample consisted of peripheral blood. The origin of the receptors is a man between 65 and 80 years old with active COVID-19.

The V and J genes are TRBV18 and TRBJ1-4; a weak D match, TRBD1 (5 bases). Trimming removed 1 base at V and 5 bases at J, with 11 bases between. This CDR3 contains 15 residues. Germline CDR1 is KGHSH and CDR2 is LQKENI. CDR3 bases: TGTGCCAGCTCACCACGCCAGGGCGAAAATGAAAAACTGTTTTTT. Its translation is CASSPRQGENEKLFF.

This chain links TRBV18 with TRBJ1-4; weak D call: TRBD1 (6 bases). The CDR3 totals 15 residues. Trimming pared 4 bases from V and 0 bases from J, leaving 9 bases between. Germline loops: CDR1 KGHSH, CDR2 LQKENI. This CDR3 reads CASSHQGSTNEKLFF. The CDR3 DNA is TGTGCCAGCTCACATCAGGGGTCAACTAATGAAAAACTGTTTTTT. Supplemented by reference TRBV18 and TRBJ1-4, the full variable domain reads NAGVMQNPRHLVRRRGQEARLRCSPMKGHSHVYWYRQLPEEGLKFMVYLQKENIIDESGMPKERFSAEFPKEGPSILRIQQVVRGDSAAYFCASSHQGSTNEKLFFGSGTQLSVL.

In its sample, this clone was seen once. The chain combines TRBV7-3 with TRBJ2-1; weak D call: TRBD1 (5 bases). This CDR3 region has 13 residues. With 5 bases removed from V and 6 bases from J, the gap between germline ends came to 11 bases. Germline CDR1 SGHTA, CDR2 FQGTGA. The CDR3 protein is CASSPQGANEQFF. For the CDR3, the DNA is TGTGCCAGCAGCCCCCAAGGGGCCAATGAGCAGTTCTTC.

This clone has only one observation. The chain combines TRBV7-3 with TRBJ2-1; 9 bases map to TRBD2. Germline CDR1 reads SGHTA; CDR2 reads FQGTGA. The length of the CDR3 is 17 residues. Germline trimming cut 5 bases from V and 0 bases from J; bases unmatched to any gene: 8. In nucleotides, the CDR3 is TGTGCCAGCAGCCCCTCGGGACTAGCTGACTCCTACAATGAGCAGTTCTTC. Translating gives CASSPSGLADSYNEQFF.

The genes are TRBV4-3 and TRBJ2-3; D may be TRBD2 (5 bases). Germline values: CDR1 LGHNA, CDR2 YSLEER. This CDR3 is built from 14 residues. Deletions cut 1 base from V and 2 bases from J, with 7 bases between. The CDR3 coding sequence is TGCGCCAGCAGCCAAGGAGGGAACACAGATACGCAGTATTTT. As protein: CASSQGGNTDTQYF.

The V and J genes are TRBV19 and TRBJ1-5; D remains ambiguous. The V and J ends lost 3 bases and 5 bases respectively, with 17 bases between them. The germline V gene has CDR1 LNHDA and CDR2 SQIVND (reference sequence). The CDR3 runs 16 residues. The CDR3 DNA is TGTGCCAGTAGTATGTGGAGTTTCCAGTCGGATCAGCCCCAGCATTTT. Translation gives CASSMWSFQSDQPQHF.

The J gene is TRBJ1-2, the V gene TRBV19; possibly TRBD1 for D (6 bases). Germline CDR1 reads LNHDA; CDR2 reads SQIVND (reference sequence). The CDR3 contains 16 residues. With 1 base removed from V and 5 bases from J, the gap between germline ends came to 17 bases. CDR3 DNA: TGTGCCAGTAGTATAGGGGCCGGGACATCGGGATATGGCTACACCTTC. The encoded protein is CASSIGAGTSGYGYTF.